This T cell receptor beta chain was observed in a study of monozygotic twins with inflammatory bowel disease. Donors each contributed one blood sample measuring about 2.5 ml. No DNA is given; TCRdb re-called the 5' RACE reads and lists each CDR3 protein once. The ten most abundant clones cover 2.8% of a sample with some 170,000 distinct CDR3 sequences. The sequence was collected from a human donor with ulcerative colitis or Crohn's disease, or a healthy co-twin of an affected twin (not recorded which). Sequenced input: blood.

The CDR3 spells CASSHQTGGLNEQYF. The rearrangement links TRBV4-2 to TRBJ2-7; no DNA is available, so the TRBD1 call from TCRdb remains unchecked. CDR3 length: 15 residues. Germline CDR1 LGHNA, CDR2 YNFKEQ.